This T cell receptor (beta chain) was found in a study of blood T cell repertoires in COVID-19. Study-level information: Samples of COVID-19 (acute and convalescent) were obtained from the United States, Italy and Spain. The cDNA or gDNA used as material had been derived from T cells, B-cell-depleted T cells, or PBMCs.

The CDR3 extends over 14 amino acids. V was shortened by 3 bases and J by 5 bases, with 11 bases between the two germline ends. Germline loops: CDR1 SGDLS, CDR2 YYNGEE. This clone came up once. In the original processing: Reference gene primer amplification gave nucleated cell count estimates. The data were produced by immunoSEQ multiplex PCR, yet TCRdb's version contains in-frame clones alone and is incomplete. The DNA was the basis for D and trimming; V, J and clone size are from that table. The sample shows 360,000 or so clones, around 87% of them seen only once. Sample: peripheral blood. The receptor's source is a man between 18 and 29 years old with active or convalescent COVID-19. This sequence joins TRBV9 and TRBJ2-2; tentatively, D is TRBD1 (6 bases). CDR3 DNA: TGTGCCAGCAGCGCCGAGGGGGTTACCGGGGAGCTGTTTTTT. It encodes CASSAEGVTGELFF.